Sequencing of this T cell receptor beta chain was carried out in a study of T cell changes during pregnancy in multiple sclerosis. The CDR3 is 15 residues long. Germline V CDR1 and CDR2: SEHNR, FQNEAQ (reference sequence). V was cut by 6 bases and J by 2 bases, with 15 bases left in between. Using immunoSEQ multiplex PCR, the repertoire was profiled, and TCRdb retains in-frame clones only, with some absent. The data contain 12,000 or so clones, 86% of them singletons. This receptor was obtained from a female donor in good health, enrolled as a control in a pregnancy study. The sequenced sample was CD8+ T cells from peripheral blood mononuclear cells, obtained in the second trimester of pregnancy. The chain has TRBV7-9 and TRBJ2-3; D perhaps matches TRBD1 (6 bases). CDR3 DNA sequence: TGTGCCAGCAGACCAGAGGACAGCTTCACAGATACGCAGTATTTT. Amino acid sequence: CASRPEDSFTDTQYF.